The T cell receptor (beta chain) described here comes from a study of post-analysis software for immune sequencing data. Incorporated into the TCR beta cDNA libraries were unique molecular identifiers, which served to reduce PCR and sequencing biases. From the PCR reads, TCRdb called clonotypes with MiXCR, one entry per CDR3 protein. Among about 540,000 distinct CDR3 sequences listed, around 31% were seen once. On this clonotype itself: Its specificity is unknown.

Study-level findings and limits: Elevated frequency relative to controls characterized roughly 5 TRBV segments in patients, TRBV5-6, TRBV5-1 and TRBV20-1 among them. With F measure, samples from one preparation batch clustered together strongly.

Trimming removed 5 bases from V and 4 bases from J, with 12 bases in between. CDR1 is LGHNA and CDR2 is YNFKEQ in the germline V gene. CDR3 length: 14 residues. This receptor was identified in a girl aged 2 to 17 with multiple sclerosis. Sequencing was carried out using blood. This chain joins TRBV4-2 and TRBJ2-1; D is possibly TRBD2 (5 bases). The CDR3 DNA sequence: TGTGCCAGCAGCGGAAACGGGATGTACAATGAGCAGTTCTTC. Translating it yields CASSGNGMYNEQFF.